The subject of this entry is one T cell receptor (beta chain). This specimen comes from a study of blood T cell repertoires in COVID-19. Sequenced by immunoSEQ multiplex PCR; TCRdb stores in-frame clones only, minus some. Here the sample spans approximately 390,000 clones, roughly 86% being singletons. CDR1 and CDR2 from the germline V gene are MGHDK and SYGVNS. Trimming cost V 3 bases and J 8 bases, with 10 bases left between them. The CDR3 runs 12 residues. The rearrangement uses TRBV25-1 and TRBJ1-2; D is uncertain. Specimen: PBMCs or T cells enriched from blood (not recorded which). This TCR was recovered from a woman aged 40 to 50 with acute COVID-19. CDR3 DNA: TGTGCCAGCAGTGACGGGGTGAGGGGCTACACCTTC. Translation gives CASSDGVRGYTF.